Included here is one T cell receptor (beta chain) sequence, with context. Its cognate antigen is unknown. Combining a sample-barcoded 5' primer with a J-beta primer mix, a second PCR ran for about 7 to 11 cycles. Carrying 12 random nucleotides, a template-switch adaptor labeled each individual cDNA molecule. Each CDR3 protein is one row after TCRdb ran MiXCR on the 5' RACE reads. This sample carries some 1.5 million distinct CDR3 sequences, 25% to 30% of them seen once, and the ten largest clones take roughly 8%. This specimen comes from a study of blood T cells in healthy people across ages. Study observations and caveats: Long-lived donors carried more naive CD4+ cells and greater diversity than aged donors.

Every participating donor contributed roughly 10 milliliters of peripheral blood through a draw. The receptor was isolated from a woman younger than 45 in good health. Sequencing input: blood.

CDR3 nucleotides: TGTGCCAGCAGCGTAGTTAGCCTTAACACCGGGGAGCTGTTTTTT. Its translation is CASSVVSLNTGELFF. The chain recombines TRBV9 with TRBJ2-2; D is unresolved. The CDR3 loop spans 15 amino acids. Germline V CDR1 and CDR2: SGDLS, YYNGEE. V lost 0 bases to trimming and J lost 2 bases, with 8 bases between them.